What follows are 29 T cell receptor beta chains derived from one specimen sequenced in a study of CD8+CD57+ T cells in acquired aplastic anemia. Before being chosen for sequencing, patients had shown CD8+CD57+ cell expansion by flow cytometry. For CDR3 and TCR beta VDJ profiling, genomic DNA was the template used. MiXCR, applied by TCRdb to the reads, yields one record per CDR3 protein. The data hold approximately 300,000 distinct CDR3 sequences, with roughly 61% observed a single time. The source material was sorted CD4+, CD8+, or CD8+CD57+ T cells (not recorded which) from PBMCs. Receptors were obtained from a human donor with aplastic anemia.

The rearrangement joins TRBV9 to TRBJ2-7; D is perhaps TRBD2 (7 bases). The CDR3 has 15 amino acids. Germline CDR1 and CDR2: SGDLS and YYNGEE. The V gene lost 4 bases and the J gene lost 1 base, with 15 bases spanning the gap. The CDR3 is CASSQGGAQSYEQYF. The CDR3 DNA reads as TGTGCCAGCAGCCAAGGGGGGGCGCAGTCCTACGAGCAGTACTTC.

This clonotype was counted only a few times. The chain links TRBV19 to TRBJ1-6; D is perhaps TRBD1 (5 bases). Germline values: CDR1 LNHDA, CDR2 SQIVND (reference sequence). CDR3 size: 14 residues. V was clipped by 6 bases and J by 9 bases, with 15 bases between them. As DNA, the CDR3 is TGTGCCAGTAGCACAATTACAGGAGGTTCACCCCTCCACTTT. The encoded protein is CASSTITGGSPLHF.

The chain has TRBV25-1 and TRBJ2-7; TRBD2 aligns across 11 bases. CDR3 size: 18 residues. Germline lookup yields CDR1 MGHDK and CDR2 SYGVNS. J lost 5 bases, V lost 1 base, and 13 bases had no gene match. The CDR3 nucleotides read TGTGCCAGCAGTGAATTAGGGACTAGCGGTACGCCCAGGGACGAGCAGTACTTC. It yields the protein CASSELGTSGTPRDEQYF.

Of note for this clonotype: Because the CDR3 is missing its conserved closing phenylalanine or tryptophan, this is likely a read error. The V call is TRBV7-9, the J call TRBJ1-3; no clear D gene. Trimming cost V 6 bases and J 4 bases, with 7 bases left between them. The germline gives CDR1 SEHNR, CDR2 FQNEAQ (reference sequence). This CDR3 spans 12 amino acids. CDR3 in DNA: TGTGCCAGCAGGGGCCCCGGAAACACCATATATTCT. It is translated as CASRGPGNTIYS.

The V gene is TRBV5-1, the J gene TRBJ1-6, with unresolved D. This CDR3 spans 19 amino acids. In germline, CDR1 is SGHRS, CDR2 YFSETQ. Trimming shortened V by 0 bases and J by 0 bases, and 16 bases separated the two germline ends. The CDR3 is CASSLAPSGISSYNSPLHF. The CDR3 DNA reads as TGCGCCAGCAGCTTGGCCCCGAGCGGGATAAGCTCCTATAATTCACCCCTCCACTTT.

Turning to this clonotype: The junction shows a germline mismatch at one end, possibly a read error. The genes are TRBV14 and TRBJ2-2; tentatively, D is TRBD2 (6 bases). CDR1 is SGHDN, CDR2 FVKESK, per germline. The CDR3 has 16 residues. CDR3 protein: CASSQGTGTAGGELFF. The DNA of the CDR3 is TGTGCCAGCAGCCAAGGAACCGGGACGGCGGGCGGGGAGCTGTTTTTC.

The V and J genes are TRBV19 and TRBJ2-1; TRBD2 aligns across 9 bases. Germline CDR1 reads LNHDA; CDR2 reads SQIVND (reference sequence). The CDR3 is made up of 18 amino acids. The J segment lost 3 bases and the V segment lost 2 bases, leaving 11 bases of the junction unmatched. The CDR3 loop reads CASSIYGLAGDFYNEQFF. CDR3 DNA sequence: TGTGCCAGTAGTATATACGGGTTAGCGGGAGATTTCTACAATGAGCAGTTCTTC.

Points on this clonotype: This clone may be a read error of a much larger clone one base away. The chain recombines TRBV19 with TRBJ1-1; TRBD1 aligns across 8 bases. CDR1 and CDR2 (germline): LNHDA, SQIVND (reference sequence). The J segment lost 1 base and the V segment lost 9 bases, leaving 22 bases of the junction unmatched. This CDR3 has 19 residues. The CDR3 DNA sequence: TGTGCCAGCCACCAATCGAAAGCCGAGGACAGGGCGCGGAACACTGAAGCTTTCTTT. Protein sequence: CASHQSKAEDRARNTEAFF.

The V and J genes are TRBV7-6 and TRBJ1-1; D not resolved. Germline V CDR1 and CDR2: SGHVS, FNYEAQ. The CDR3 has 14 residues. Trimming took 5 bases from V and 1 from J, leaving 11 bases between them. For the CDR3, the DNA is TGTGCCAGCAGCCCCGTGGGCCAGAACACTGAAGCTTTCTTT. Its protein is CASSPVGQNTEAFF.

This rearrangement joins TRBV20-1 to TRBJ2-1; tentatively, D is TRBD2 (5 bases). The V gene lost 5 bases and the J gene lost 9 bases, with 20 bases spanning the gap. CDR3 length: 14 residues. Germline-derived CDR1 and CDR2 are DFQATT and SNEGSKA (reference sequence). The CDR3 loop reads CSAPRFGEKREQFF. CDR3 bases: TGCAGTGCTCCCCGGTTCGGGGAAAAGCGTGAGCAGTTCTTC.

This clonotype has a single count. This rearrangement joins TRBV7-9 to TRBJ2-1; 9 nucleotides align to TRBD2. The CDR3 loop spans 15 amino acids. Trimming cost V 7 bases and J 4 bases; bases outside gene matches: 8. CDR1 SEHNR and CDR2 FQNEAQ come from the germline V gene (reference sequence). CDR3 region: CASTLTSGPYNEQFF. In DNA form, the CDR3 reads TGTGCCAGCACCCTGACTAGCGGACCTTACAATGAGCAGTTCTTC.

DNA of the CDR3: TGTGCCAGTCAAGGTAGACAGGCGTACAATGAGCAGTTCTTC. Translation gives CASQGRQAYNEQFF. The gene calls are TRBV7-9 and TRBJ2-1; D is perhaps TRBD1 (6 bases). V lost 9 bases to trimming and J lost 4 bases, with 16 bases between them. The CDR3 sequence is 14 residues long. The germline CDR1 and CDR2 sequences are SEHNR and FQNEAQ (reference sequence).

This clonotype showed up just a few times. V is TRBV2 and J is TRBJ2-7; 8 nucleotides line up with TRBD2. Looked up from germline, CDR1 is SNHLY and CDR2 is FYNNEI. The trim removed 5 bases at V and 4 bases at J, leaving 10 bases unmatched. The CDR3 runs 15 residues. CDR3 sequence reads: CASSPTGLDFYEQYF. The CDR3 DNA sequence: TGTGCCAGCAGTCCCACGGGACTAGATTTTTACGAGCAGTACTTC.

The chain carries TRBV20-1 and TRBJ1-5; TRBD1 aligns across 7 bases. CDR1 DFQATT and CDR2 SNEGSKA come from the germline V gene (reference sequence). V shed 7 bases and J 7 bases; nucleotides not matched to a gene: 13. This CDR3 region has 14 residues. CDR3 DNA sequence: TGCAGTGTCATACCGACAGGGCGGGGGCAGCCCCAGCATTTT. It codes for CSVIPTGRGQPQHF.

This clonotype has a handful of counts. A much larger clone is a single base away; this may be a read error. The chain uses TRBV12-3 or TRBV12-4 and TRBJ2-1; no firm D call. The CDR3 covers 14 residues. CDR3 in DNA: TGTGCCAGCAGTTTATTATCGGTGGGAAATGAGCAGCTCTTC. Protein: CASSLLSVGNEQLF.

With regard to this clonotype: A read error may explain this, as a much larger clone is one base away. The rearrangement joins TRBV6-1 to TRBJ2-7; D is unclear. Deletions cut 7 bases from V and 6 bases from J, with 13 bases between. The length of the CDR3 is 12 residues. Per the germline V gene, CDR1 is MNHNS and CDR2 is SASEGT. The DNA of the CDR3 is TGTGCCAGCAACCCGGCCAGAGGCGAGCAGTACTTC. Translating gives CASNPARGEQYF.

This clonotype has a handful of counts. The chain is built from TRBV7-8 and TRBJ2-7; D unresolved. V was clipped by 2 bases and J by 4 bases, with 9 bases between them. There are 13 residues in the CDR3. CDR1 SGHVS and CDR2 FQNEAQ come from the germline V gene. This CDR3 reads CASSLRAGYEQYF. CDR3 bases: TGTGCCAGCAGCTTACGGGCAGGTTACGAGCAGTACTTC.

This chain links TRBV24-1 with TRBJ2-2, with D unresolved. This CDR3 region has 14 residues. V shed 4 bases and J shed 5 bases, with 10 bases lying between them. Germline CDR1 is KGHDR and CDR2 is SFDVKD. The CDR3 here is CATSDPAGTGELFF. The CDR3 DNA reads TGTGCCACCAGTGACCCAGCTGGAACCGGGGAGCTGTTTTTT.

The J gene is TRBJ2-7, the V gene TRBV19; the match to TRBD2 covers 9 bases. CDR3 length: 16 residues. V trimming: 5 bases; J trimming: 3 bases; junction bases outside the gene matches: 11. Germline CDR1 and CDR2: LNHDA and SQIVND (reference sequence). CDR3 region: CASSRASGAQNYEQYF. As DNA, the CDR3 is TGTGCCAGTAGTCGGGCTAGCGGGGCCCAGAACTACGAGCAGTACTTC.

This chain links TRBV13 with TRBJ2-3; 7 bases fit TRBD1. CDR1 is PRHDT, CDR2 FYEKMQ, per germline (reference sequence). The V and J ends lost 3 bases and 3 bases, in that order; junction bases with no gene match: 9. The CDR3 runs to 16 residues. DNA for the CDR3: TGTGCCAGCAGCTTCACCGGGACAGCTCCGACAGATACGCAGTATTTT. Amino acid sequence: CASSFTGTAPTDTQYF.

V gene TRBV19 combines with J gene TRBJ2-7, with D uncertain. Germline values: CDR1 LNHDA, CDR2 SQIVND (reference sequence). The CDR3 loop spans 12 amino acids. Trimming stripped 4 bases from V and 5 bases from J, with 9 bases between. The CDR3 DNA reads as TGTGCCAGTAGTAAAAGGCCAAACGAGCAGTACTTC. Protein product: CASSKRPNEQYF.

This sequence joins TRBV25-1 and TRBJ1-2; D remains ambiguous. The CDR3 extends over 13 amino acids. V was pared by 4 bases and J by 4 bases, with 10 bases between. Germline loops: CDR1 MGHDK, CDR2 SYGVNS. The CDR3 DNA is TGTGCCAGCAGTGTTGGGTCCGTCTATGGCTACACCTTC. This codes for CASSVGSVYGYTF.

Many counts were recorded for this clonotype. The chain carries TRBV12-3 or TRBV12-4 and TRBJ2-7, with a tentative D call TRBD2 (6 bases). The CDR3 consists of 13 residues. The V gene lost 8 bases and the J gene lost 4 bases, with 15 bases spanning the gap. The CDR3 region is CASGGENYYEQYF. The CDR3 DNA sequence: TGTGCCAGCGGCGGGGAGAACTATTACGAGCAGTACTTC.

This clonotype was recorded many times. The chain employs TRBV12-3 or TRBV12-4 and TRBJ1-3; 9 bases are a match to TRBD1. The ends lost 1 base at V and 0 bases at J; junction bases unmatched: 7. This CDR3 is built from 18 residues. The CDR3 coding sequence is TGTGCCAGCAGTTTAGGGGAGGGACAGGGATTCTCTGGAAACACCATATATTTT. Encoded protein: CASSLGEGQGFSGNTIYF.

V is TRBV24-1 and J is TRBJ1-6; D is perhaps TRBD1 (5 bases). The CDR3 is made up of 13 amino acids. V lost 9 bases, J lost 7 bases, and 12 bases lay in between. Germline V gene lookup returns CDR1 KGHDR and CDR2 SFDVKD. The CDR3: CATQGVGNSPLHF. CDR3 nucleotides: TGTGCCACCCAGGGCGTTGGGAATTCACCCCTCCACTTT.

This clonotype has more than one count but fewer than ten. The chain is built from TRBV15 and TRBJ2-7; D call uncertain. V was pared by 5 bases and J by 0 bases, with 8 bases between. This CDR3 comprises 13 residues. CDR1 LNHNV and CDR2 YYDKDF come from the germline V gene (reference sequence). As DNA, the CDR3 is TGTGCCACCAGCGCGCAGAGCTCCTACGAGCAGTACTTC. Its translation: CATSAQSSYEQYF.

CDR3 coding DNA: TGTGCCAGTAGTGGGGGTGCCGAGCAGTACTTC. Its translation is CASSGGAEQYF. The chain links TRBV19 to TRBJ2-7; D tentatively reads TRBD1 or TRBD2 (5 bases each). CDR1 is LNHDA and CDR2 is SQIVND in the germline V gene (reference sequence). Trimming cost V 5 bases and J 6 bases, with 8 bases left between them. The length of the CDR3 is 11 residues.

The V gene is TRBV19, the J gene TRBJ1-5, with TRBD1 matching over 8 bases. The CDR3 runs 15 residues. In germline, CDR1 is LNHDA, CDR2 SQIVND (reference sequence). Unmatched junction bases numbered 4, after V lost 3 bases and J lost 3 bases. The CDR3 nucleotides read TGTGCCAGTAGTATTGGGACAGGAGCCAATCAGCCCCAGCATTTT. Translated, it gives CASSIGTGANQPQHF.

This clonotype was detected a few times. J is TRBJ2-3 and V is TRBV2; D not certain. Per the germline V gene, CDR1 is SNHLY and CDR2 is FYNNEI. This CDR3 spans 15 amino acids. Trimming took off 7 bases at V and 2 bases at J, with 16 bases between the two ends. CDR3 DNA: TGTGCCAGCAAGGCGATCGGCGCAACCACAGATACGCAGTATTTT. Residues: CASKAIGATTDTQYF.